This TCR beta chain was sequenced during a study of T cell changes during pregnancy in multiple sclerosis. TCRdb's table, derived via immunoSEQ multiplex PCR, lists solely in-frame clones and lacks some. Of more than 50,000 clones detected, approximately 94% appear once; the ten largest clones hold roughly 2.4%. Sequences were derived from CD8+ T cells from peripheral blood mononuclear cells, sampled after pregnancy. This receptor was taken from a female donor with multiple sclerosis, enrolled in a pregnancy study.

The CDR3 bases are TGTGCCAGCAGTTTCATCTCCTACGAGCAGTACTTC. Translating it yields CASSFISYEQYF. The genes are TRBV6-6 and TRBJ2-7, with unresolved D. The CDR3 is 12 amino acids. V was shortened by 4 bases and J by 0 bases, with 4 bases between the two germline ends. The germline gives CDR1 MNHNY, CDR2 SVGAGI (reference sequence).